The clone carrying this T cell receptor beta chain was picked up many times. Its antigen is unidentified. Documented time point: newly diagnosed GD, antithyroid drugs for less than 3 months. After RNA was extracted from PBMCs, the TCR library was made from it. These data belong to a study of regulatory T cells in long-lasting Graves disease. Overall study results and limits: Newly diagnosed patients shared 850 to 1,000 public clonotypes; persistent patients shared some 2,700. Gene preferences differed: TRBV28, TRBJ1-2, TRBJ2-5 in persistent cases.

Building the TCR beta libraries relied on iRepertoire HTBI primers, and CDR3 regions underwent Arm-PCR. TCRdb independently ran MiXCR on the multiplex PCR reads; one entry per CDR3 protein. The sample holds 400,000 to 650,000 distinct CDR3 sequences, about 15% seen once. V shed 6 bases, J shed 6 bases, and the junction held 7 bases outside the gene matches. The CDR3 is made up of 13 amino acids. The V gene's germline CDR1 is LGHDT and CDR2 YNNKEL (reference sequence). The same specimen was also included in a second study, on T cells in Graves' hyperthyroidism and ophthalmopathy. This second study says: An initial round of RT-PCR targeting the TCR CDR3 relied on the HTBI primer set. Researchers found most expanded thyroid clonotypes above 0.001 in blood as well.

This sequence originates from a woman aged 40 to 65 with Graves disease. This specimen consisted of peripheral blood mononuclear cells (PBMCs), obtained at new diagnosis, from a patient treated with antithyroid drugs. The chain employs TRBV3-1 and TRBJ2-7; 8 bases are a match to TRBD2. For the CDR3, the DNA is TGTGCCAGCAGTCTTAGACTAGCGAGCGAGCAGTACTTC. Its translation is CASSLRLASEQYF.